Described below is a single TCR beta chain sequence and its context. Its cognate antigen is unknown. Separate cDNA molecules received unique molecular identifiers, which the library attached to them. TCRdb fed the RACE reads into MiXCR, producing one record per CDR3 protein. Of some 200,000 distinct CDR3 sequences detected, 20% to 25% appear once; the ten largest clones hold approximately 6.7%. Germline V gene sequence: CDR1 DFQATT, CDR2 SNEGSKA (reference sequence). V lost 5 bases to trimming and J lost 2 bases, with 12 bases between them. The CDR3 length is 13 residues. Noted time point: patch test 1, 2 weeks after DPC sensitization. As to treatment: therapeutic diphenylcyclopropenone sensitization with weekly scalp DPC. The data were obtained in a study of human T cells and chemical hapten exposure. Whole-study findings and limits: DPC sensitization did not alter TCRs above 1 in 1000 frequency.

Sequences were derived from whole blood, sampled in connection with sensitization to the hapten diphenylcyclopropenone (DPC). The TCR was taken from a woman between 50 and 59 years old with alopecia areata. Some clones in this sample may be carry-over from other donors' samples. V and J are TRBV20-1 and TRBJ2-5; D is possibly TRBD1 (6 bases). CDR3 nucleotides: TGCAGTGCTCGCGGACAGCGACAAGAGACCCAGTACTTC. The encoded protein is CSARGQRQETQYF.